This T cell receptor beta chain was sequenced in a study of T cell changes during pregnancy in multiple sclerosis. Only in-frame clones appear in the TCRdb table, and some are missing; sequencing was by immunoSEQ multiplex PCR. The sample lists tens of thousands of clones, about 90% occurring once. Looked up from germline, CDR1 is MNHGY and CDR2 is SAAAGT. The CDR3 has 18 amino acids. The V gene end was trimmed by 1 base and the J gene end by 5 bases; junction bases not matched to a gene: 15. The starting material was CD4+ T cells from peripheral blood mononuclear cells, obtained before pregnancy. V gene TRBV6-8 combines with J gene TRBJ2-7, with TRBD2 matching 9 bases. The receptor was derived from a female donor with multiple sclerosis, enrolled in a pregnancy study. In DNA, the CDR3 is TGTGCCAGCAGTTACTGGGCGGGAGGGTCTTTTATAGAAGACGAGCAGTACTTC. It encodes CASSYWAGGSFIEDEQYF.